One TCR beta chain is described in this entry. Cohorts were assigned according to the clinical history that participants reported. This sample is part of a study of blood T cell repertoires in COVID-19. The CDR3 totals 13 residues. The V and J ends lost 6 bases and 7 bases, in that order; junction bases with no gene match: 5. Study processing details: Cell counts per sample came from amplifying reference gene primers. TCRdb keeps only in-frame clones here, not all; method: immunoSEQ multiplex PCR. The V and J calls and the clone size are those of that table, but D and trimming were determined from the DNA. The data hold approximately 310,000 clones, with roughly 88% observed a single time.

This clonotype was sampled from a man younger than 45 who had recovered from COVID-19. This chain joins TRBV12-3 or TRBV12-4 and TRBJ2-1, with TRBD1 matching over 8 bases. Material for sequencing was PBMCs or T cells enriched from blood (not recorded which). This chain's CDR3 is CASRRQGRNEQFF. The CDR3 nucleotides read TGTGCCAGCAGGAGACAGGGGCGTAATGAGCAGTTCTTC.